This TCR beta chain was found in a study of beta chain features in type 1 diabetes. It was one heparinised blood draw, averaging approximately 100 mL, that each donor gave. Germline loops: CDR1 DFQATT, CDR2 SNEGSKA (reference sequence). This CDR3 contains 11 residues. Since all of the isolated RNA was reverse transcribed, expressed TCRB transcripts were what got sequenced. Here immunoSEQ multiplex PCR was the method, and the copy in TCRdb shows in-frame clones only, minus some. The sample contains under 350,000 clones, 7.5% to 9.5% of which appear only once. The chain couples TRBV20-1 to TRBJ2-1, with 7 bases aligning to TRBD1. The sample comprised central memory CD4+ T cells from blood. This receptor was taken from a woman younger than 30 in good health. CDR3 residues: CSPGQTNEQFF. CDR3 DNA: TGCAGCCCGGGACAGACCAATGAGCAGTTCTTC.